Reported below is one T cell receptor (beta chain). This CDR3 is built from 15 residues. The ends lost 4 bases at V and 7 bases at J; junction bases unmatched: 10. Looked up from germline, CDR1 is SGHRS and CDR2 is YFSETQ. Here immunoSEQ multiplex PCR was the method, and the copy in TCRdb shows in-frame clones only, minus some. The table has 100,000 to 150,000 clones, 80% seen once; the top ten hold 20% to 25%. These data belong to a study of blood T cell repertoires in COVID-19. The chain employs TRBV5-1 and TRBJ1-2, with 10 bases lining up with TRBD1. This clonotype originated in a human donor in a cohort sampled during active COVID-19. What was sequenced was peripheral blood. Here the CDR3 DNA reads TGCGCCAGCAGCCCGGCGACAGGGGGCGCTTCTGGCTACACCTTC. The encoded protein is CASSPATGGASGYTF.